The rows below give T cell receptor beta chains drawn from one sample of a study of CD8+CD57+ T cells in acquired aplastic anemia. TCRdb called the reads again in MiXCR, with one record for every CDR3 protein. The data contain around 170,000 distinct CDR3 sequences, nearly 50% of them seen just once; the ten biggest clones take up approximately 9.7%. The sequencing input was sorted CD4+, CD8+, or CD8+CD57+ T cells (not recorded which) from PBMCs. These receptor sequences come from a human donor with aplastic anemia. Both conserved end residues are part of each CDR3. D genes are given only for firm matches. Expanded clones are given a class, and other clones once, few, many or no size at all.

d_gene,j_gene,abundance,v_gene,CDR3nt,CDR3aa
-,TRBJ2-3,-,TRBV15,TGTGCCACCAGCAGAGAAATGGCCGGGGCAGATACGCAGTATTTT,CATSREMAGADTQYF
TRBD2,TRBJ2-7,once,TRBV20-1,TGCAGTGCAGAGACTAGCGGACACTACGAGCAGTACTTC,CSAETSGHYEQYF
-,TRBJ2-7,-,TRBV24-1,TGTGCCACAGAAGCGAGCTCCTACGAGCAGTACTTC,CATEASSYEQYF
-,TRBJ1-1,many,TRBV5-1,TGCGCCAGCAGCCCCGTTTGGAACACTGAAGCTTTCTTT,CASSPVWNTEAFF
-,TRBJ1-5,-,TRBV10-3,TGTGCCTCTCGGGGTTTGATCAACCAGCCCCTGCATTTT,CASRGLINQPLHF
TRBD1,TRBJ1-6,-,TRBV15,TGTGCCACCAAGATGGACAGGACCTATTCACCCCTCCACTTT,CATKMDRTYSPLHF
TRBD1,TRBJ2-7,few,TRBV20-1,TGCAGTGCTAGAGACCTTGGACAGGGCCCCTACGAGCAGTACTTC,CSARDLGQGPYEQYF
TRBD2,TRBJ2-7,-,TRBV11-3,TGTGCCAGCAGCTTTACTAGCGGGAGTGGCTACGAGCAGTACTTC,CASSFTSGSGYEQYF
-,TRBJ1-1,many,TRBV29-1,TGCAGCGTTTCCCCCGGGGCCGTCGAGGGTGCTTTCTTT,CSVSPGAVEGAFF
-,TRBJ2-7,-,TRBV3-1,TGTGCCAGCAGCCCCCGGGACCCACCTTCCTACGAGCAGTACTTC,CASSPRDPPSYEQYF
-,TRBJ1-3,-,TRBV5-1,TGCGCCAGCAGCTTGGGCAATACAGGGAACTCTGGAAACACCATATATTTT,CASSLGNTGNSGNTIYF
TRBD1,TRBJ1-1,many,TRBV20-1,TGCAGTGCCCAGGGACAGGGGAACACTGAAGCTTTCTTT,CSAQGQGNTEAFF
TRBD1,TRBJ2-2,many,TRBV2,TGTGCCAGCAGTCAACAGGGGGCGGTGGGGGAGCTGTTTTTT,CASSQQGAVGELFF
TRBD2,TRBJ2-5,few,TRBV6-2/TRBV6-3,TGTGCCAGCAGCTCAGGACTAGCGGGAGATCGGGAGACCCAGTACTTC,CASSSGLAGDRETQYF
TRBD2,TRBJ2-7,many,TRBV30,TGTGCCTGGAGTGGGCTAGCGGGCTCCTACGAGCAGTACTTC,CAWSGLAGSYEQYF
TRBD1,TRBJ2-5,-,TRBV19,TGTGCCAGTACCCCGGGACAGGGACGGGGAGAGACCCAGTACTTC,CASTPGQGRGETQYF
TRBD2,TRBJ2-7,few,TRBV10-3,TGTGCCATCAGTGGGACTAGCAGCAGCTCCTACGAGCAGTACTTC,CAISGTSSSSYEQYF
TRBD1,TRBJ1-3,few,TRBV2,TGTGCCAGCAGACAGGGGGCGCGAGGAGACACCATATATTTT,CASRQGARGDTIYF
-,TRBJ2-1,few,TRBV25-1,TGTGCCAGCAGTGAACAGGGCAATGAGCAGTTCTTC,CASSEQGNEQFF
TRBD2,TRBJ2-3,-,TRBV24-1,TGTGCCACCAGTGGGCGGGAGCTAGCGGGAGGGCCCCCAGATACGCAGTATTTT,CATSGRELAGGPPDTQYF
-,TRBJ2-3,-,TRBV9,TGTGCCAGCAGCGTAGATCCCGCGGGGGCCCCAGATACGCAGTATTTT,CASSVDPAGAPDTQYF
-,TRBJ1-2,-,TRBV6-5,TGTGCCAGCAGTTACGCCCGGAGTGTGGAGGGGTCTTATGGCTACACCTTC,CASSYARSVEGSYGYTF
-,TRBJ2-3,-,TRBV7-2,TGTGCCAGCAGAGGAGGGGGCTCAGATACGCAGTATTTT,CASRGGGSDTQYF
-,TRBJ2-7,-,TRBV12-3/TRBV12-4,TGTGCCAGCAGTTTATCAGGGAGCTCCTACGAGCAGTACTTC,CASSLSGSSYEQYF
-,TRBJ2-1,few,TRBV20-1,TGCAGTGCTAGAGATCCGAATGCCGATGAGCAGTTCTTC,CSARDPNADEQFF
-,TRBJ1-4,few,TRBV2,TGTGCCAGCAGGGGACGGGATGAAAAACTGTTTTTT,CASRGRDEKLFF
TRBD1,TRBJ1-2,many,TRBV7-9,TGTGCCAGCAGCTTGACAGGGGGGGAGAACTATGGCTACACCTTC,CASSLTGGENYGYTF
-,TRBJ2-7,-,TRBV30,TGTGCCTGGAAGTTGGGCAGATACTACGAGCAGTACTTC,CAWKLGRYYEQYF
TRBD2,TRBJ2-7,-,TRBV5-1,TGCGCCAGCAGCATTGGGTCTAGCGGACGTATCTACGAGCAGTACTTC,CASSIGSSGRIYEQYF
TRBD2,TRBJ2-1,-,TRBV5-4,TGTGCCAGCAGGGTTAGCGGGATTAGCTCCTACAATGAGCAGTTCTTC,CASRVSGISSYNEQFF
-,TRBJ1-2,many,TRBV19,TGTGCCAGCAGCCCCGGCTATGGCTACACCTTC,CASSPGYGYTF
-,TRBJ1-1,few,TRBV7-9,TGTGCCAGCAGCTTAAAATTAGCAGCGTCGACCGAGGAAGCTTTCTTT,CASSLKLAASTEEAFF
-,TRBJ2-1,few,TRBV27,TGTGCCAGCAGTTTCGGGGGAATCAGGTACAATGAGCAGTTCTTC,CASSFGGIRYNEQFF
TRBD1,TRBJ2-3,-,TRBV29-1,TGCAGCGTTGCAACAGGGGTTAGCACAGATACGCAGTATTTT,CSVATGVSTDTQYF
-,TRBJ2-7,-,TRBV7-8,TGTGCCAGCAGCTCCCGCGGGGTAGGCGGCCCCTACGAGCAGTACTTC,CASSSRGVGGPYEQYF
-,TRBJ2-7,-,TRBV7-7,TGTGCTAGCAGCCCGGACGGATACGAGCAGTACTTC,CASSPDGYEQYF
-,TRBJ1-1,many,TRBV5-5,TGTGCCAGCACCTTCCGGGAGAACACTGAAGCTTTCTTT,CASTFRENTEAFF
TRBD1,TRBJ2-5,-,TRBV10-3,TGTGCCAGCACGAGGGGACAGGGAACCCCAGAGACCCAGTACTTC,CASTRGQGTPETQYF
-,TRBJ1-6,-,TRBV7-8,TGTGCCAGCAGCTTGAGGGGAAGGGATTCACCCCTCCACTTT,CASSLRGRDSPLHF
-,TRBJ2-2,many,TRBV7-2,TGTGCCAGCAGCTCGACCGTCGCTTTGACCGGGGAGCTGTTTTTT,CASSSTVALTGELFF
-,TRBJ2-5,many,TRBV12-3/TRBV12-4,TGTGCCAGCAGTCCACACAGGGAGCGAGAGACCCAGTACTTC,CASSPHRERETQYF
-,TRBJ2-7,many,TRBV10-1,TGCGCCAGCAGTGCCCTAAAGGGACCCTACGAGCAGTACTTC,CASSALKGPYEQYF
-,TRBJ1-2,-,TRBV28,TGTGCCAGCCAGGTTGGCTCCCACTATGGCTACACCTTC,CASQVGSHYGYTF
-,TRBJ1-2,few,TRBV29-1,TGCAGCGTTGAATTGGGAAGGAGCCGTGGCTACACCTTC,CSVELGRSRGYTF
TRBD2,TRBJ2-1,-,TRBV11-1,TGTGCCAGCAGCTTGGACCTAGCGGGAGGGGAGCAGTTCTTC,CASSLDLAGGEQFF
-,TRBJ2-5,-,TRBV10-2,TGTGCCAGCAGGAGTGCAGGGAACCGAGAGACCCAGTACTTC,CASRSAGNRETQYF
TRBD2,TRBJ2-1,many,TRBV24-1,TGTGCCACTAGGACTAGCGGGAGGGCCGCGCGGGATGAGCAGTTCTTC,CATRTSGRAARDEQFF
-,TRBJ1-5,many,TRBV2,TGTGCCAGCAGTGCCCAGCAGGATCAGCCCCAGCATTTT,CASSAQQDQPQHF
-,TRBJ2-1,many,TRBV2,TGTGCCAGCAGCCCCGTGGTACACTACAATGAGCAGTTCTTC,CASSPVVHYNEQFF
-,TRBJ2-6,many,TRBV19,TGTGCCAGTAGTTCCCAGGACCGATTTTCCTCTGGGGCCAACGTCCTGACTTTC,CASSSQDRFSSGANVLTF